These 4 T cell receptor beta chains came from one sample sequenced in a study of tissue T cells after allogeneic stem cell transplantation. Time point given: mouse harvest day 14 after allogeneic transplant. Each mouse received 10^7 T-cell-depleted marrow cells plus 10^6 splenic CD5+ T cells by tail vein. Produced via immunoSEQ multiplex PCR; TCRdb's table is partial and in-frame only. The sample consists of about 5,000 clones, 40% of them appearing once. Sequencing was performed on gut tissue. These receptors all stem from a female BALB/c mouse given C57BL/6 T cells with graft-versus-host disease after an allogeneic hematopoietic cell transplant.

On this clone: These gene names are mouse names. The read stops 1 residue short of the end of the CDR3; the missing end is completed from the germline J gene. V gene TRBV26 combines with J gene TRBJ2-4; D is uncertain. Germline V gives CDR1 KGHPV, CDR2 FQNQEV (reference sequence). The CDR3 runs 14 residues. Trimming took off 6 bases at V and 0 bases at J, with 10 bases between the two ends. The CDR3 sequence: CASSPTQSQNTLYF. The sequenced CDR3 bases are TGTGCCAGCAGCCCCACACAAAGTCAAAACACCTTGTAC.

This clone was counted between two and nine times. Gene names follow the mouse nomenclature. The read terminates 1 residue ahead of where the CDR3 ends, so the germline J gene completes it. This chain connects TRBV12-1 to TRBJ2-4; a weak D match, TRBD1 (6 bases). This CDR3 contains 15 residues. Per germline, CDR1 SGHSN and CDR2 HYEKVE. The ends were cut back, 4 bases at V and 0 bases at J, with 13 bases in the middle. This CDR3 reads CASSRLTGSQNTLYF. The covered CDR3 bases are TGTGCCAGCTCGCGCCTTACAGGGAGTCAAAACACCTTGTAC.

Points on this clone: Genes and germline are mouse. The CDR3 end is not reached by the read, which stops 1 residue before it; the germline J gene fills it in. The chain combines TRBV26 with TRBJ1-5; 9 bases line up with TRBD1. The CDR3 contains 14 residues. Germline CDR1 is KGHPV and CDR2 is FQNQEV (reference sequence). V lost 2 bases to trimming and J lost 6 bases; unmatched junction nucleotides: 2. CDR3 loop: CASSLTGGGQAPLF. The sequenced CDR3 bases are TGTGCCAGCAGTCTGACAGGGGGCGGCCAGGCTCCGCTT.

This clone is termed medium-sized. Germline and genes here are mouse. From the germline J gene comes the end of the CDR3, since the read stops 1 residue before it. The V gene is TRBV15, the J gene TRBJ2-7, with no clear D. The germline V gene has CDR1 SGHND and CDR2 FRSKSL. The CDR3 spans 12 residues. Trimming took 1 base from V and 4 from J, leaving 5 bases between them. CDR3 DNA (partial): TGTGCCAGCAGTTTAGAACAGTATGAACAGTAC. Encoded protein: CASSLEQYEQY. The complete CDR3 reads CASSLEQYEQYF. The full variable domain, rest sourced from reference TRBV15 and TRBJ2-7, is DAGVTQTPRHEVAEKGQTIILKCEPVSGHNDLFWYRQTKIQGLELLSYFRSKSLMEDGGAFKDRFKAEMLNSSFSTLKIQPTEPKDSAVYLCASSLEQYEQYFGPGTRLTVL.